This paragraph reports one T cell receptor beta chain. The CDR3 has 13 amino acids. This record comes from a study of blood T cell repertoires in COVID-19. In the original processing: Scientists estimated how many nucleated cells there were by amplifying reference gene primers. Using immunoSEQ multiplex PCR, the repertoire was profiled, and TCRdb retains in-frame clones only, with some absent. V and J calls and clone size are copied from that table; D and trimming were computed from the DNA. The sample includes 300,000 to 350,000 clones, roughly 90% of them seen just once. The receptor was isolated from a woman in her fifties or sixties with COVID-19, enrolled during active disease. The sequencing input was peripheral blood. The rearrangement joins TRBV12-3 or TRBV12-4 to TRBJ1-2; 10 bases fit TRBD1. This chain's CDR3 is CAQDRGQNYGYTF. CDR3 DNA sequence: TGTGCGCAAGACAGGGGGCAGAACTATGGCTACACCTTC.